This entry concerns a single TCR beta chain. The target antigen is unknown. This record comes from a study of response to subunit inactivated influenza vaccine. Whole-study findings and limits: Authors suggested that a seasonal influenza vaccination recruits few new T cells each time.

TCRdb re-called the RT-PCR reads with MiXCR, one entry per CDR3 protein. The sample has about 180,000 distinct CDR3 sequences, about 9% seen once. This sequence originates from a man over 45 who received an inactivated influenza vaccine. The starting material was non-naive T cells sorted from PBMCs, obtained on the day of vaccination.

The CDR3 DNA reads as TGTGCCAGCAGCCTAATGACAGGGGGCGGATCACCCCTCCACTTT. Translation: CASSLMTGGGSPLHF. The V call is TRBV12-3 or TRBV12-4, the J call TRBJ1-6, with 10 bases aligning to TRBD1. This CDR3 region has 15 residues. V shed 6 bases and J 10 bases; nucleotides not matched to a gene: 9.